This T cell receptor beta chain is from a study of T-cell reconstitution after alpha-beta-depleted transplantation in children. Unique molecular identifiers were incorporated during preparation of the TCRbeta library. TCRdb reprocessed the PCR reads with MiXCR, giving one entry per CDR3 protein. There are roughly 24,000 distinct CDR3 sequences in the sample; approximately 10% occur only once, and more than 20% lies in the top ten. This CDR3 is built from 12 residues. Germline V CDR1 and CDR2: SGHRS, YFSETQ. Between the trimmed V and J ends, which lost 7 bases and 6 bases, there was a span of 13 bases. This clonotype was counted many times.

The input for sequencing was PBMCs from the stem cell graft donor, taken from the stem cell graft. This chain uses TRBV5-1 with TRBJ1-1; possible D gene TRBD1, 5 bases. The TCR sequence derives from a human donor who donated a stem cell graft to a child with chronic granulomatous disease. CDR3 nucleotide sequence: TGCGCCAGCCATGTGGGGGGGGCTGAAGCTTTCTTT. Translating gives CASHVGGAEAFF. The full variable domain, completed using reference TRBV5-1 and TRBJ1-1, is KAGVTQTPRYLIKTRGQQVTLSCSPISGHRSVSWYQQTPGQGLQFLFEYFSETQRNKGNFPGRFSGRQFSNSRSEMNVSTLELGDSALYLCASHVGGAEAFFGQGTRLTVV.